This TCR beta chain emerged from a study of shared clonotypes between healthy human individuals. Here immunoSEQ multiplex PCR was the method, and the copy in TCRdb shows in-frame clones only, minus some. The repertoire holds 800,000 to 1,200,000 clones, with about 84% as singletons. Trimming removed 3 bases at V and 4 bases at J, with 12 bases between. CDR3 length: 15 residues. Germline V lookup: CDR1 KGHSH, CDR2 LQKENI. Sequencing was done on a sample of memory CD4+ T cells from PBMCs. Subset noted: CD45RA-negative fraction. The rearrangement joins TRBV18 to TRBJ2-2, with TRBD2 as a possible D gene (6 bases). This receptor was taken from a man aged 18 to 35 in good health. Some clones in this sample may be carry-over from other donors' samples. The CDR3 DNA sequence: TGTGCCAGCTCACCCCCCGGGAGCGTCACCGGGGAGCTGTTTTTT. The encoded protein is CASSPPGSVTGELFF.